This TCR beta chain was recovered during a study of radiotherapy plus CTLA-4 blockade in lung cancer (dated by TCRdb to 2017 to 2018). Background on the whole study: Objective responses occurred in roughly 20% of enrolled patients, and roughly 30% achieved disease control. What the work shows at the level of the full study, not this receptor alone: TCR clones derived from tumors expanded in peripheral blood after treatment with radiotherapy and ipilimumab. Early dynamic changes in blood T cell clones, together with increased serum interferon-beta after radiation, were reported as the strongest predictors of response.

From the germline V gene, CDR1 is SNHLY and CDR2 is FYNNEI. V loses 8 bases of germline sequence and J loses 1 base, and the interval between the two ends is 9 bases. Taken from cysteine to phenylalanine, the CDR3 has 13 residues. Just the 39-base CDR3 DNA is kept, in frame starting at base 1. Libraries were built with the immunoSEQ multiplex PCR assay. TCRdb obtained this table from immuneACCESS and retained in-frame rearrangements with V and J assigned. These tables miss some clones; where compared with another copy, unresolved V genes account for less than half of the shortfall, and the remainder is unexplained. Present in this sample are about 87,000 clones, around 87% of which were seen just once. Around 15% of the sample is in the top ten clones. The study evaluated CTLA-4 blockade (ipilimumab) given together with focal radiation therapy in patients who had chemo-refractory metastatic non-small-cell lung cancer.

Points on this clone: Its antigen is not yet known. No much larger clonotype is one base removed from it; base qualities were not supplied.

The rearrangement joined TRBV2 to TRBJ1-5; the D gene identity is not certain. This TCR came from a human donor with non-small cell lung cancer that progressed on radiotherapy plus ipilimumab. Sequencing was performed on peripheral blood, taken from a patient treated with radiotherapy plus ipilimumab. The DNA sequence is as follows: TGTGCCAGCGGGCTAGGGAGCAATCAGCCCCAGCATTTT. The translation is CASGLGSNQPQHF.